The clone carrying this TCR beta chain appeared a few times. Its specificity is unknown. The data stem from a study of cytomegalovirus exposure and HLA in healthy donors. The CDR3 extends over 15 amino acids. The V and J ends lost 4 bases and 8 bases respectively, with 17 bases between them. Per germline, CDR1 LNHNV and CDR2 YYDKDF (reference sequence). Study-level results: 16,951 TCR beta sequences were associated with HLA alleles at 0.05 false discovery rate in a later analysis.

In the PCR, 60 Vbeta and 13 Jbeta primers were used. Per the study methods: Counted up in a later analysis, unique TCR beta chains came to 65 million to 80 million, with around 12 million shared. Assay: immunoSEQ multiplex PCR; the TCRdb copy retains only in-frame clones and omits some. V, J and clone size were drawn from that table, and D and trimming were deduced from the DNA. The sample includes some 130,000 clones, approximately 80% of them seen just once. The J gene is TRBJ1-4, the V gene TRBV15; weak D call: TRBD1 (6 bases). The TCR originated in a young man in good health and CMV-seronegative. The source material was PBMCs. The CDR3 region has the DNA TGTGCCACCAGCATGACGACAGGATTGTTCGAAAAACTGTTTTTT. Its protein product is CATSMTTGLFEKLFF.